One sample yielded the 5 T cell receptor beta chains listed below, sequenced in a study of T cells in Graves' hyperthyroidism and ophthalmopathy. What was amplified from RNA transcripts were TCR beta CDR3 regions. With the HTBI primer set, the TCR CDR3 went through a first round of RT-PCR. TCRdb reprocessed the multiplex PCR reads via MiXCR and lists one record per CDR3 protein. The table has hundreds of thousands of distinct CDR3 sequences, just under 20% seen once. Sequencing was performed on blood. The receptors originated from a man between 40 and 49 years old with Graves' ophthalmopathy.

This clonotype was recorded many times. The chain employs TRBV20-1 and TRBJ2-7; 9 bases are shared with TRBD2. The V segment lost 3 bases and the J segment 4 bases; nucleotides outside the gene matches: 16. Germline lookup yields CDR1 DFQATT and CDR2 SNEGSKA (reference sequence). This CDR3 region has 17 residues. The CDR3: CSASSEGGSGSGYEQYF. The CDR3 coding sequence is TGCAGTGCTAGCTCCGAGGGAGGTAGCGGGAGCGGATACGAGCAGTACTTC.

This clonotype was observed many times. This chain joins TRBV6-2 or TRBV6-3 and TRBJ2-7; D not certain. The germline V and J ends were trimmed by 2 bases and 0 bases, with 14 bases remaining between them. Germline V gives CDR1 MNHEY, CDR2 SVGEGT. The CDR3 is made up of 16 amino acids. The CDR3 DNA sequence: TGTGCCAGCAGTTACCCTCTTAGACCAAACTCCTACGAGCAGTACTTC. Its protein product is CASSYPLRPNSYEQYF.

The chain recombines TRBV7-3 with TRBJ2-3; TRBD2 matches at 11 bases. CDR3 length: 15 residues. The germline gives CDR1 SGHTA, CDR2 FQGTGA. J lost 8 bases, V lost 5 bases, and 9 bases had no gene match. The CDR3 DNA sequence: TGTGCCAGCAGCCTTAGCGGGAGGGGCAGGGGTACGCAGTATTTT. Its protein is CASSLSGRGRGTQYF.

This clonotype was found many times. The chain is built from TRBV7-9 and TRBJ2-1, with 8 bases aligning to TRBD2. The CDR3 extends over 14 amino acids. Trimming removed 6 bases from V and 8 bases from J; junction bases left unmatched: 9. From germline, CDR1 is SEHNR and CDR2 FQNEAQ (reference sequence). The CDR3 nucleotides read TGTGCCAGCAGGGTGGGACTAGAGGCTCATGAGCAGTTCTTC. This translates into CASRVGLEAHEQFF.

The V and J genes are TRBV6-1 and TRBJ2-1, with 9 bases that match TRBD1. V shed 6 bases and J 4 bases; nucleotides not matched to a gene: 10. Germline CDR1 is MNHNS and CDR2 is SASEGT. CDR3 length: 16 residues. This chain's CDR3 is CASRTTGGMGYNEQFF. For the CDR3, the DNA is TGTGCCAGCAGGACTACAGGGGGCATGGGGTACAATGAGCAGTTCTTC.